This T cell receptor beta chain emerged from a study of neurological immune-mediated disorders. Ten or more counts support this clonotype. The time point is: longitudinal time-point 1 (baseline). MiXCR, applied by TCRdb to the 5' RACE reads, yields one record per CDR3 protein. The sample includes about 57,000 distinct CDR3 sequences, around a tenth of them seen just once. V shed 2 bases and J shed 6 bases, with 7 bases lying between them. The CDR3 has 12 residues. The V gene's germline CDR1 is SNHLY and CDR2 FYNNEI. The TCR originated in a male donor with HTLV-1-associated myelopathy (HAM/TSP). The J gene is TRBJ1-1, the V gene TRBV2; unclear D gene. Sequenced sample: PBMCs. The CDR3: CASSESASEAFF. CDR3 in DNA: TGTGCCAGCAGTGAATCCGCCTCTGAAGCTTTCTTT. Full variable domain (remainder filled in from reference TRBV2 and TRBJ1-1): EPEVTQTPSHQVTQMGQEVILRCVPISNHLYFYWYRQILGQKVEFLVSFYNNEISEKSEIFDDQFSVERPDGSNFTLKIRSTKLEDSAMYFCASSESASEAFFGQGTRLTVV.